The 7 T cell receptor beta chains in this list originate from one sample, sequenced in a study of blood T cell repertoires in COVID-19. Measured with immunoSEQ multiplex PCR; TCRdb has only the in-frame clones, and not every one. The data contain tens of thousands of clones, about 88% of them singletons. Sequenced material: peripheral blood. The receptors derive from a man aged 70 or older with active or convalescent COVID-19.

This rearrangement joins TRBV4-2 to TRBJ1-1, with a possible D match to TRBD1 (6 bases). CDR3 length equals 17 residues. The germline gives CDR1 LGHNA, CDR2 YNFKEQ. V lost 0 bases, J lost 1 base, and 15 bases lay in between. The CDR3 region has the DNA TGTGCCAGCAGCCAAGATCAGACCGGGACACGGAACACTGAAGCTTTCTTT. It is translated as CASSQDQTGTRNTEAFF.

The J gene is TRBJ2-5, the V gene TRBV11-2; the match to TRBD2 covers 11 bases. Trimming at V came to 1 base and at J to 1 base, leaving 8 bases not matched to a gene. Germline CDR1 reads SGHAT; CDR2 reads FQNNGV. This CDR3 has 18 amino acids. The chain's CDR3 is CASSLGYASGGIQETQYF. In DNA, the CDR3 is TGTGCCAGCAGCTTAGGGTATGCTAGCGGGGGGATCCAAGAGACCCAGTACTTC. Using reference TRBV11-2 and TRBJ2-5 for the parts outside the CDR3, the full variable domain is EAGVAQSPRYKIIEKRQSVAFWCNPISGHATLYWYQQILGQGPKLLIQFQNNGVVDDSQLPKDRFSAERLKGVDSTLKIQPAKLEDSAVYLCASSLGYASGGIQETQYFGPGTRLLVL.

This sequence joins TRBV7-2 and TRBJ2-1; D possibly corresponds to TRBD2 (5 bases). With 10 bases removed from V and 0 bases from J, the gap between germline ends came to 13 bases. Germline values: CDR1 SGHTA, CDR2 FQGNSA. CDR3 length: 14 residues. For the CDR3, the DNA is TGTGCCAATTCCGAAGGGAGCTCCTACAATGAGCAGTTCTTC. Translating it yields CANSEGSSYNEQFF.

The V call is TRBV19, the J call TRBJ1-5, with a weak D call TRBD1 (6 bases). The CDR3 extends over 18 amino acids. CDR1 is LNHDA and CDR2 is SQIVND in the germline V gene (reference sequence). Trimming removed 0 bases at V and 4 bases at J, with 19 bases between. Here the CDR3 reads CASSIDPAGGARNQPQHF. The DNA for the CDR3 is TGTGCCAGTAGTATAGACCCTGCGGGGGGGGCTCGAAATCAGCCCCAGCATTTT.

V usage is TRBV28 and J usage is TRBJ1-2; weak D call: TRBD1 (5 bases). Germline CDR1 and CDR2: MDHEN and SYDVKM. The CDR3 extends over 14 amino acids. Trimming took off 3 bases at V and 3 bases at J, with 11 bases between the two ends. CDR3 DNA: TGTGCCAGCAGTTTCAGTTGGGGGGACTATGGCTACACCTTC. Its translation: CASSFSWGDYGYTF.

The rearrangement uses TRBV5-1 and TRBJ2-2; tentative D call: TRBD1 (8 bases). The CDR3 length is 17 residues. Germline V gene data show CDR1 as SGHRS and CDR2 as YFSETQ. Trimming removed 4 bases at V and 0 bases at J, with 16 bases between. In DNA form, the CDR3 reads TGCGCCAGCAGCCCCTGGACAGGGAGGGCGAACACCGGGGAGCTGTTTTTT. It specifies CASSPWTGRANTGELFF.

The chain carries TRBV27 and TRBJ2-2, with D possibly being TRBD2 (5 bases). CDR1 is MNHEY, CDR2 SMNVEV, per germline (reference sequence). Trimming took 2 bases from V and 4 from J, leaving 11 bases between them. The CDR3 sequence is 15 residues long. CDR3 amino acids: CASSLPGNPTGELFF. The DNA for the CDR3 is TGTGCCAGCAGTTTACCCGGGAATCCCACCGGGGAGCTGTTTTTT.